This T cell receptor (beta chain) was sequenced in a study of patients and donors after allogeneic stem cell transplantation. Germline V CDR1 and CDR2: DFQATT, SNEGSKA (reference sequence). The CDR3 extends over 15 amino acids. V was cut by 5 bases and J by 0 bases, with 14 bases left in between. TCRdb reanalysed the RT-PCR reads using MiXCR and keeps one entry per CDR3 protein. The sample records approximately 88,000 distinct CDR3 sequences, around 5% being singletons. There are many counts of this clonotype. The sequence derives from a human donor who was either an allogeneic HSCT recipient or a stem cell or donor lymphocyte infusion donor (not recorded which). It is not recorded whose cells these are; they may come from a transplant donor. This sequence joins TRBV20-1 and TRBJ2-1, with a weak D call TRBD2 (6 bases). Sequences were obtained from blood, either unsorted or a sorted T cell fraction (not recorded which). This CDR3 is CSASAGWSSYNEQFF. Here the CDR3 DNA reads TGCAGTGCTTCAGCGGGCTGGAGCTCCTACAATGAGCAGTTCTTC.